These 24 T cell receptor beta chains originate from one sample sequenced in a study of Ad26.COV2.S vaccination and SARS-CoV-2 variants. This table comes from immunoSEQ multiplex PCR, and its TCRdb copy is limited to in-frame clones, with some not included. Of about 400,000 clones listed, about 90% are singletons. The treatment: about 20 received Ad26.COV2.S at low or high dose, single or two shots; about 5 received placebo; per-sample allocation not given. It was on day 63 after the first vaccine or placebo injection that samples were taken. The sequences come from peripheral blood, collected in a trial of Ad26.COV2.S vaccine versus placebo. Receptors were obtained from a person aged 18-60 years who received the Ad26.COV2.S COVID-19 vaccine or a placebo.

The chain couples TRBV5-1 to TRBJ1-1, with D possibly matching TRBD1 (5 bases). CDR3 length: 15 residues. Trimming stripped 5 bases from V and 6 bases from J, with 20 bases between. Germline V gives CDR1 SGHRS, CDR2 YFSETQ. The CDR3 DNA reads TGCGCCAGCAGTTTGCCCGGGGGGTCGGTCGCTGAAGCTTTCTTT. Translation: CASSLPGGSVAEAFF.

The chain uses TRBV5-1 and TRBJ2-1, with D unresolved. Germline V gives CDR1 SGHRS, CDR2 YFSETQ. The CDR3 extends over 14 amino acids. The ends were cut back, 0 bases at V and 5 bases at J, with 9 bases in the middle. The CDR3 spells CASSLVTRNNEQFF. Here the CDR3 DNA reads TGCGCCAGCAGCTTGGTGACTCGAAACAATGAGCAGTTCTTC.

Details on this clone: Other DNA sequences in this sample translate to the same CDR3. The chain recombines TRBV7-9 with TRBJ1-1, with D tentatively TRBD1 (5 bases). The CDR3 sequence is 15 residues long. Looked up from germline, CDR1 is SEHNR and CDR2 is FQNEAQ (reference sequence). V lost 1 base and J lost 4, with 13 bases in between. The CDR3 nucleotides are TGTGCCAGCAGCTTAGGAGGGGCGGGGGTCACTGAAGCTTTCTTT. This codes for CASSLGGAGVTEAFF. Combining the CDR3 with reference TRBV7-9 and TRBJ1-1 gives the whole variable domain DTGVSQNPRHKITKRGQNVTFRCDPISEHNRLYWYRQTLGQGPEFLTYFQNEAQLEKSRLLSDRFSAERPKGSFSTLEIQRTEQGDSAMYLCASSLGGAGVTEAFFGQGTRLTVV.

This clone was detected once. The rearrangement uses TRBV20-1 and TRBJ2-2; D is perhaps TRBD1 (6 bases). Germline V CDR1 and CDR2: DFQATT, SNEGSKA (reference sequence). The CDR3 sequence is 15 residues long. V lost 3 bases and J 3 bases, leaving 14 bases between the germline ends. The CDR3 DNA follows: TGCAGTGCTAGTTCACAGGGAGCCGACACCGGGGAGCTGTTTTTT. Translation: CSASSQGADTGELFF.

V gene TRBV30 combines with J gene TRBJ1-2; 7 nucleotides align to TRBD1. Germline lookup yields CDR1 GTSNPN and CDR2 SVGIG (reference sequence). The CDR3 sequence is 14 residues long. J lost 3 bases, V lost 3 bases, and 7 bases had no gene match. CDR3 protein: CAWSTGDNYYGYTF. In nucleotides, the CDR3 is TGTGCCTGGAGCACAGGGGACAACTACTATGGCTACACCTTC.

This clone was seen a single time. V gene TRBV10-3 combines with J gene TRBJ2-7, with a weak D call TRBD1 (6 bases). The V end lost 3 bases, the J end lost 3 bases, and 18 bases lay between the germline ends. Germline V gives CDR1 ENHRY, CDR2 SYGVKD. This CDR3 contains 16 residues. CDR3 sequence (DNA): TGTGCCATCAGTGATCCCCTGATGGGACAAGACTACGAGCAGTACTTC. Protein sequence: CAISDPLMGQDYEQYF.

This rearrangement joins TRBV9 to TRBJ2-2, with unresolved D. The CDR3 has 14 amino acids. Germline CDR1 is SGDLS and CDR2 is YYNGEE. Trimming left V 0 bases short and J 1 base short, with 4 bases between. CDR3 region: CASSVARNTGELFF. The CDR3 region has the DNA TGTGCCAGCAGCGTAGCCAGGAACACCGGGGAGCTGTTTTTT.

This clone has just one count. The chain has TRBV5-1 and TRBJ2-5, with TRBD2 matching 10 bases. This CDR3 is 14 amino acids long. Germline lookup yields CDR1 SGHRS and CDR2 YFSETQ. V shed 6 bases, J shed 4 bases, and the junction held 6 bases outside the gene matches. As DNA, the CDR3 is TGCGCCAGCAACCTAGCGGGGGTTACAGAGACCCAGTACTTC. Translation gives CASNLAGVTETQYF.

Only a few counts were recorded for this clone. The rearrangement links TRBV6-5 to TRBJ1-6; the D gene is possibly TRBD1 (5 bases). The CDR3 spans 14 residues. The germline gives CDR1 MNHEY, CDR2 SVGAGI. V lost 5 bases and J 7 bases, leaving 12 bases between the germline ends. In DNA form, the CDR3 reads TGTGCCAGCAGTCGCCAGGGATTAAATTCACCCCTCCACTTT. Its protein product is CASSRQGLNSPLHF.

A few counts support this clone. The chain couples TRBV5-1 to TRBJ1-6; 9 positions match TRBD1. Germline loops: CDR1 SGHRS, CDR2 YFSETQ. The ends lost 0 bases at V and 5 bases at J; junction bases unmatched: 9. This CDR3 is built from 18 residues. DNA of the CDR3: TGCGCCAGCAGCTTGGAACTCACAGGGGGCTCGAATAATTCACCCCTCCACTTT. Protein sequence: CASSLELTGGSNNSPLHF.

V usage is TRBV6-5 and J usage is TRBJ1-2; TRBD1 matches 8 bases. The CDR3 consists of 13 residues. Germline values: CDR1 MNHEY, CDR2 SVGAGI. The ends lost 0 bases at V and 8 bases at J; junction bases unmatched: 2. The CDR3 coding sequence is TGTGCCAGCAGTTACTCGGGACAGGAGGGCTACACCTTC. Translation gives CASSYSGQEGYTF.

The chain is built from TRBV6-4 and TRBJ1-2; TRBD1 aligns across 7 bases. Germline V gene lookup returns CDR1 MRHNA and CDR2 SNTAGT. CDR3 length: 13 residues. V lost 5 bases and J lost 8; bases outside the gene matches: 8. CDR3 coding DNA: TGTGCCAGCAGTCCTCAGGGGGGACGAGGCTACACCTTC. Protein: CASSPQGGRGYTF.

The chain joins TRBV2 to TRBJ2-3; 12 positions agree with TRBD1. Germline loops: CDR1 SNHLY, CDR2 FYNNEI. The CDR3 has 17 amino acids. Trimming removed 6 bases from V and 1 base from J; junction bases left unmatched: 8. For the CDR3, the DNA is TGTGCCAGCAGAGCGGGACAGGGGGCCGGGGGCACAGATACGCAGTATTTT. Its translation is CASRAGQGAGGTDTQYF.

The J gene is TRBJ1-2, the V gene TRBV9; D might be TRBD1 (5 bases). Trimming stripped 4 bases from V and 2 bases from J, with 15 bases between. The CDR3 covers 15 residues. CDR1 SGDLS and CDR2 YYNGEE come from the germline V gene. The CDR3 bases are TGTGCCAGCAGCACCAGACAGAGCACAAACTATGGCTACACCTTC. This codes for CASSTRQSTNYGYTF.

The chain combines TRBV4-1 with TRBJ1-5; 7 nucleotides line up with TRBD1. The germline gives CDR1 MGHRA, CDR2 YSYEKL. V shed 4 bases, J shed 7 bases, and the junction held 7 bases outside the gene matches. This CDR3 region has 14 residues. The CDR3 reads CASSRQGVGQPQHF. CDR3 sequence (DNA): TGCGCCAGCAGCCGACAGGGAGTAGGCCAGCCCCAGCATTTT.

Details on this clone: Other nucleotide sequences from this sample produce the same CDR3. CDR3 nucleotides: TGTGCCAGCAGTGGACAGGGTCCCTACGAGCAGTACTTC. It encodes CASSGQGPYEQYF. This chain connects TRBV12-3 or TRBV12-4 to TRBJ2-7, with TRBD1 matching over 8 bases. The CDR3 is made up of 13 amino acids. V lost 5 bases, J lost 2 bases, and 2 bases stayed unmatched.

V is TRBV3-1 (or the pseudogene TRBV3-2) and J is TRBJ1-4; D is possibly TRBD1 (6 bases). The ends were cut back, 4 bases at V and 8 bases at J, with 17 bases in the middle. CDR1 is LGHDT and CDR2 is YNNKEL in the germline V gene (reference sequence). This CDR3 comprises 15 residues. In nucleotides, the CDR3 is TGTGCCAGCAGCCCCACCGGGGGGCGGCAGGAAAAACTGTTTTTT. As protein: CASSPTGGRQEKLFF.

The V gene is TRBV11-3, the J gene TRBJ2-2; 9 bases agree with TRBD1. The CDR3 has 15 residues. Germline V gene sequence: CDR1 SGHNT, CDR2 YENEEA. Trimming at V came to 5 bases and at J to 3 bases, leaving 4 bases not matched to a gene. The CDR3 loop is CASSRQGEHTGELFF. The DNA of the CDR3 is TGTGCCAGCAGCCGACAGGGGGAACACACCGGGGAGCTGTTTTTT. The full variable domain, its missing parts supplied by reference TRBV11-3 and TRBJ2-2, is EAGVVQSPRYKIIEKKQPVAFWCNPISGHNTLYWYLQNLGQGPELLIRYENEEAVDDSQLPKDRFSAERLKGVDSTLKIQPAELGDSAVYLCASSRQGEHTGELFFGEGSRLTVL.

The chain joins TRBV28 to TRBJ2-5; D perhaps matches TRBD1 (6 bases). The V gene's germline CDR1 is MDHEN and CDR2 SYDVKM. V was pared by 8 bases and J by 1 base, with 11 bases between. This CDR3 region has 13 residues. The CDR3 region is CASGTGFQETQYF. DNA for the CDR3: TGTGCCAGCGGTACAGGGTTCCAAGAGACCCAGTACTTC. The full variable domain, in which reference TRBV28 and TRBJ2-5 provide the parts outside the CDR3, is DVKVTQSSRYLVKRTGEKVFLECVQDMDHENMFWYRQDPGLGLRLIYFSYDVKMKEKGDIPEGYSVSREKKERFSLILESASTNQTSMYLCASGTGFQETQYFGPGTRLLVL.

CDR3 nucleotides: TGTGCCAGCAGCCACGTCATAGAGACCCAGTACTTC. This sequence encodes CASSHVIETQYF. The chain joins TRBV14 to TRBJ2-5; no firm D call. The germline V gene encodes CDR1 SGHDN and CDR2 FVKESK. This CDR3 has 12 amino acids. V lost 3 bases and J lost 4, with 6 bases in between.

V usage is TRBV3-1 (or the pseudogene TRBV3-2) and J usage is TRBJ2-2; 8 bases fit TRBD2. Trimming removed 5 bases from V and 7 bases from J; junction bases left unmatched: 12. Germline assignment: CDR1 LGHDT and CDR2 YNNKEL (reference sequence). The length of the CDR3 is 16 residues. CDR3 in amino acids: CASSSWRGAGSGELFF. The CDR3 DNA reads TGTGCCAGCAGCTCATGGCGGGGGGCCGGGAGCGGGGAGCTGTTTTTT.

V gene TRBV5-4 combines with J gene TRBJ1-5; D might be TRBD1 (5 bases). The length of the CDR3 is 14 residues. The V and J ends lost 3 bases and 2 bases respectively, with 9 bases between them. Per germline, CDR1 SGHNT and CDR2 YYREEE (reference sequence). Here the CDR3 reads CASSYQGGNQPQHF. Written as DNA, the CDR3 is TGTGCCAGCAGCTACCAGGGAGGCAATCAGCCCCAGCATTTT.

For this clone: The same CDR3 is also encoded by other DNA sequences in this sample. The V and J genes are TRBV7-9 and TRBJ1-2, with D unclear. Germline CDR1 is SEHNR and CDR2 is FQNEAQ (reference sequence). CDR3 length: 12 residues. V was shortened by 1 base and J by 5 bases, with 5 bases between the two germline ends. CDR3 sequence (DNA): TGTGCCAGCAGCTTAGGAGGGTATGGCTACACCTTC. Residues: CASSLGGYGYTF.

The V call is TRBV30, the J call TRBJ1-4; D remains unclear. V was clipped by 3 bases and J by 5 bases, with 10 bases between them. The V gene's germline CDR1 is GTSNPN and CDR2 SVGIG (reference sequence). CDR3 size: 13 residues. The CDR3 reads CAWRAGPNEKLFF. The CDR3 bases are TGTGCCTGGAGGGCAGGCCCCAATGAAAAACTGTTTTTT. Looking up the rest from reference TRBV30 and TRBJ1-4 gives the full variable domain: SQTIHQWPATLVQPVGSPLSLECTVEGTSNPNLYWYRQAAGRGLQLLFYSVGIGQISSEVPQNLSASRPQDRQFILSSKKLLLSDSGFYLCAWRAGPNEKLFFGSGTQLSVL.